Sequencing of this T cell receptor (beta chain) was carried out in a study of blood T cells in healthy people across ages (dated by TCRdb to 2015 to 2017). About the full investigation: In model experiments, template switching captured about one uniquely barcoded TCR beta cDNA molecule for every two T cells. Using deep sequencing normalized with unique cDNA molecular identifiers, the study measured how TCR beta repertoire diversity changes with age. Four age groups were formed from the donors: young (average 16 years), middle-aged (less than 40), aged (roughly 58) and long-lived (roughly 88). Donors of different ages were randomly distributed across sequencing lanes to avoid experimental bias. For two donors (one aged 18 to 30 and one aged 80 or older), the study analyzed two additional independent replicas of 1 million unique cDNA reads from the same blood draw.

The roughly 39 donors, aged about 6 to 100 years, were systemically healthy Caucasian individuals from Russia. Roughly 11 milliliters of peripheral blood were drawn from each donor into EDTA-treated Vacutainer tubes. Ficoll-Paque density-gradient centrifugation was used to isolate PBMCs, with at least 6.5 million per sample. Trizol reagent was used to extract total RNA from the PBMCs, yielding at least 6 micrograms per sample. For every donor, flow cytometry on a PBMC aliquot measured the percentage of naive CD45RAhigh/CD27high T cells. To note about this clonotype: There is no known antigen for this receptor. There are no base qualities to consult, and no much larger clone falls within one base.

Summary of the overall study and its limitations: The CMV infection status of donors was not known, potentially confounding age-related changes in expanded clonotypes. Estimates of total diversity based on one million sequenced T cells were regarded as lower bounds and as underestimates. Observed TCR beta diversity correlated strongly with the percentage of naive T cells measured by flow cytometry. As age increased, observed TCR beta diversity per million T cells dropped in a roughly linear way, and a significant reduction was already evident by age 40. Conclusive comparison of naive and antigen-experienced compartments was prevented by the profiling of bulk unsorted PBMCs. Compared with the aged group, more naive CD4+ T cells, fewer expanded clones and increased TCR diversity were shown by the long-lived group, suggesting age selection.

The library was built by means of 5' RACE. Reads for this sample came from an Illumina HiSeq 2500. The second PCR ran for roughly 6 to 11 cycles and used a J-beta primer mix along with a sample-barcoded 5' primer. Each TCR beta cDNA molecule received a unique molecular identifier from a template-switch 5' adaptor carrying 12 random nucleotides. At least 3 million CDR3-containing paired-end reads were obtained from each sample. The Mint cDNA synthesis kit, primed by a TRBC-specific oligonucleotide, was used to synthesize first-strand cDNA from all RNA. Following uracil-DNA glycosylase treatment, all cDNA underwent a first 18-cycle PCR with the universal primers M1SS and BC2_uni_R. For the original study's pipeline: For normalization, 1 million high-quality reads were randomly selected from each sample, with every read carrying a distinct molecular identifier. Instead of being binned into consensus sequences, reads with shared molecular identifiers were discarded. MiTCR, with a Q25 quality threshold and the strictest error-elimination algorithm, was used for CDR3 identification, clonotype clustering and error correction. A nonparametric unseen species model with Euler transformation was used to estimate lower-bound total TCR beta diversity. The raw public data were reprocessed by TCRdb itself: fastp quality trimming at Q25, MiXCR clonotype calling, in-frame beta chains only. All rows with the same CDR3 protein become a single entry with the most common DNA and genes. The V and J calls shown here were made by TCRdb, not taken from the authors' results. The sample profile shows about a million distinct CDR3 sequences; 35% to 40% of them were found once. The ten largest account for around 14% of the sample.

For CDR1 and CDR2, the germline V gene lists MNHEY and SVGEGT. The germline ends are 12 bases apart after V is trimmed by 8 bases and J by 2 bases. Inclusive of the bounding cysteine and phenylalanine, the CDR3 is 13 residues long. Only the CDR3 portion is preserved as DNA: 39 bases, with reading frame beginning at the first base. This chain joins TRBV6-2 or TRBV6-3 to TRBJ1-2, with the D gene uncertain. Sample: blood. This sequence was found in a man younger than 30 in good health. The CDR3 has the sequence CASQAGLNYGYTF. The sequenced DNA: TGTGCCAGCCAGGCAGGCTTAAACTATGGCTACACCTTC.